The 17 T cell receptor beta chains listed next were all sequenced from one sample in a study of cytomegalovirus exposure and HLA in healthy donors. Both 60 Vbeta primers and 13 Jbeta primers went into the PCR. Sequencing used immunoSEQ multiplex PCR; TCRdb keeps in-frame clones, though not all of them. The sample holds 190,000 or so clones, roughly 80% seen once. The sequenced sample consisted of PBMCs. All receptors derive from a boy between 10 and 17 years old in good health and CMV-seronegative.

V is TRBV6-1 and J is TRBJ2-3, with D unclear. CDR1 and CDR2 (germline): MNHNS, SASEGT. This CDR3 is built from 14 residues. V lost 3 bases and J lost 2, with 9 bases in between. This CDR3 is CASSESRNTDTQYF. The CDR3 nucleotides are TGTGCCAGCAGTGAGTCTAGAAACACAGATACGCAGTATTTT.

This chain links TRBV5-6 with TRBJ1-2; 8 bases fit TRBD1. The CDR3 length is 17 residues. V dropped 4 bases and J dropped 2; count of bases not matched to a gene: 13. CDR1 and CDR2 (germline): SGHDT, YYEEEE. CDR3 nucleotides: TGTGCCAGCAGCCCCGGGGCAGGGGGCTACTTGAACTATGGCTACACCTTC. It encodes CASSPGAGGYLNYGYTF.

This clone was found once. The rearrangement links TRBV19 to TRBJ2-7; 9 nucleotides match TRBD2. The CDR3 covers 14 residues. Germline CDR1 LNHDA, CDR2 SQIVND (reference sequence). V was clipped by 5 bases and J by 9 bases; unmatched bases: 11. In DNA form, the CDR3 reads TGTGCCAGTAGTCAGGCGGGAGGGCTCGGGATGCAGTACTTC. Amino acids: CASSQAGGLGMQYF. The full variable domain, with the rest looked up from reference TRBV19 and TRBJ2-7, is DGGITQSPKYLFRKEGQNVTLSCEQNLNHDAMYWYRQDPGQGLRLIYYSQIVNDFQKGDIAEGYSVSREKKESFPLTVTSAQKNPTAFYLCASSQAGGLGMQYFGPGTRLTVT.

V and J are TRBV29-1 and TRBJ2-5, with TRBD2 identical over 12 bases. The DNA end is more similar to TRBJ2-7, so the J call may be wrong. The germline gives CDR1 SQVTM, CDR2 ANQGSEA. CDR3 length: 15 residues. CDR3 region: CSVVLAGGSSYEQYF. For the CDR3, the DNA is TGCAGCGTTGTCCTAGCGGGAGGGAGCTCCTACGAGCAGTACTTC.

The chain has TRBV27 and TRBJ1-1, with a weak D call TRBD1 (6 bases). Trimming shortened V by 7 bases and J by 0 bases, and 15 bases separated the two germline ends. The germline gives CDR1 MNHEY, CDR2 SMNVEV (reference sequence). CDR3 size: 15 residues. CDR3 sequence (DNA): TGTGCCAGCAAACCCCTACAGGGAGTGAACACTGAAGCTTTCTTT. Translation: CASKPLQGVNTEAFF.

This chain joins TRBV27 and TRBJ2-7; 8 bases are shared with TRBD1. V lost 2 bases, J lost 3 bases, and 6 bases stayed unmatched. The length of the CDR3 is 15 residues. From germline, CDR1 is MNHEY and CDR2 SMNVEV (reference sequence). CDR3 in amino acids: CASSLTRTGFYEQYF. In DNA, the CDR3 is TGTGCCAGCAGTTTAACGAGGACAGGGTTCTACGAGCAGTACTTC.

This clone has only one observation. The chain carries TRBV11-2 and TRBJ1-1; D is ambiguous. The CDR3 is made up of 13 amino acids. V was trimmed by 1 base and J by 4 bases, leaving 7 bases between them. Germline values: CDR1 SGHAT, CDR2 FQNNGV. The CDR3 DNA follows: TGTGCCAGCAGCTTAGCCAGCGGCACTGAAGCTTTCTTT. Its translation is CASSLASGTEAFF.

CDR3 sequence (DNA): TGTGCCAGCAGCCCATGGAGTCCCGGGGAGCTGTTTTTT. Translating gives CASSPWSPGELFF. This chain connects TRBV14 to TRBJ2-2; D gene ambiguous. Germline assignment: CDR1 SGHDN and CDR2 FVKESK. V lost 4 bases and J 6 bases, leaving 9 bases between the germline ends. The CDR3 covers 13 residues.

The chain employs TRBV15 and TRBJ1-2; perhaps TRBD1 as D (5 bases). Per the germline V gene, CDR1 is LNHNV and CDR2 is YYDKDF (reference sequence). V lost 3 bases, J lost 0 bases, and 8 bases lay in between. The CDR3 loop spans 14 amino acids. The CDR3 nucleotides are TGTGCCACCAGCAGTTCGGACACTAACTATGGCTACACCTTC. Translating gives CATSSSDTNYGYTF.

In regard to this clone: At one end, the junction sequence differs from germline, possibly due to a read error. J is TRBJ1-2 and V is TRBV7-9; possibly TRBD1 for D (5 bases). The V gene's germline CDR1 is SEHNR and CDR2 FQNEAQ (reference sequence). The CDR3 spans 15 residues. The CDR3 loop is CSSSLGLGPGYGYTF. CDR3 coding DNA: TGTTCCAGCAGCTTAGGGTTGGGGCCTGGCTATGGCTACACCTTC.

The chain carries TRBV7-6 and TRBJ2-7, with TRBD2 identical over 12 bases. The germline CDR1 and CDR2 sequences are SGHVS and FNYEAQ. V shed 3 bases and J 5 bases; nucleotides not matched to a gene: 5. The CDR3 runs to 15 residues. The CDR3 region is CASSFLAGGKNEQYF. The CDR3 bases are TGTGCCAGCAGCTTTCTAGCGGGAGGGAAGAACGAGCAGTACTTC.

The rearrangement joins TRBV5-1 to TRBJ1-6, with a possible D match to TRBD1 (5 bases). From germline, CDR1 is SGHRS and CDR2 YFSETQ. CDR3 length: 12 residues. V lost 5 bases to trimming and J lost 9 bases, with 9 bases between them. Here the CDR3 reads CASSQGSSPLHF. The CDR3 nucleotides read TGCGCCAGCAGTCAGGGTAGTTCACCCCTCCACTTT.

The V and J genes are TRBV25-1 and TRBJ2-5; D may be TRBD1 (6 bases). Germline CDR1 reads MGHDK; CDR2 reads SYGVNS. V lost 3 bases to trimming and J lost 4 bases, with 18 bases between them. The CDR3 is 16 residues long. In DNA form, the CDR3 reads TGTGCCAGCAGTGATTCCTACAGGGAAAGAAGAGAGACCCAGTACTTC. Its protein is CASSDSYRERRETQYF.

The chain uses TRBV5-6 and TRBJ1-1; TRBD1 agrees at 8 bases. The germline CDR1 and CDR2 sequences are SGHDT and YYEEEE. With V trimmed by 0 bases and J by 4 bases, 2 bases remained unmatched. CDR3 length: 14 residues. The CDR3 DNA is TGTGCCAGCAGCTTGGCGGGACAGGCCACTGAAGCTTTCTTT. Its translation: CASSLAGQATEAFF. The variable domain in full, with the rest retrieved from reference TRBV5-6 and TRBJ1-1, is DAGVTQSPTHLIKTRGQQVTLRCSPKSGHDTVSWYQQALGQGPQFIFQYYEEEERQRGNFPDRFSGHQFPNYSSELNVNALLLGDSALYLCASSLAGQATEAFFGQGTRLTVV.

Details on this clone: The junction departs from the called germline gene at one end, perhaps through a read error. The J gene is TRBJ2-3, the V gene TRBV19; a possible D gene is TRBD2 (5 bases). Germline CDR1 is LNHDA and CDR2 is SQIVND (reference sequence). There are 13 residues in the CDR3. The CDR3 spells CASRDFSTDTQYF. In DNA, the CDR3 is TGTGCCAGTAGGGACTTCAGCACGGATACGCAGTATTTT.

This clone was counted once. The chain uses TRBV19 and TRBJ2-3; 7 bases map to TRBD1. The germline gives CDR1 LNHDA, CDR2 SQIVND (reference sequence). The J segment lost 1 base and the V segment lost 5 bases, leaving 6 bases of the junction unmatched. This CDR3 has 15 residues. The CDR3 spells CASSSRQGGTDTQYF. CDR3 DNA: TGTGCCAGTAGTTCGCGACAGGGTGGCACAGATACGCAGTATTTT.

This chain links TRBV6-5 with TRBJ1-2; D remains unclear. CDR1 and CDR2 (germline): MNHEY, SVGAGI. V lost 6 bases to trimming and J lost 2 bases, with 10 bases between them. The CDR3 contains 13 residues. CDR3 coding DNA: TGTGCCAGCAGGGCTAGACGGAACTATGGCTACACCTTC. This translates into CASRARRNYGYTF.